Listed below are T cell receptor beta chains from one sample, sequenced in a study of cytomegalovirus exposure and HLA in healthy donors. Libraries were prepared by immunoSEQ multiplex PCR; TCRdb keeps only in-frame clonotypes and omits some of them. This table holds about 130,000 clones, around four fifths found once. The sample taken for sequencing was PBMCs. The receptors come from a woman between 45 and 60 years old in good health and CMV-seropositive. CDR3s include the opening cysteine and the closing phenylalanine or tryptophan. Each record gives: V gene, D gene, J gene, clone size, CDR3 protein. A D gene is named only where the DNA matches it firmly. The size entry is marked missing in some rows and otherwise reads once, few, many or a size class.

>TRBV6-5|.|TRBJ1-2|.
CASPRGYTF
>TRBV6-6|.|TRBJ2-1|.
CASSYTGSYNEQFF
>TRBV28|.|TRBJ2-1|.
CASSLGGSSYNEQFF
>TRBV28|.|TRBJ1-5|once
CASSDFQPQHF
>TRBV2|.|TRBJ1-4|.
CASRRLITNEKLFF
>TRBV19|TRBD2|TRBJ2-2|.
CASSSLSGEHGELFF
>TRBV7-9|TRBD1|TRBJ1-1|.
CASSLRTGEDPEAFF
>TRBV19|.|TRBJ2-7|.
CASSPPGIHEQYF
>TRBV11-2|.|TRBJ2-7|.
CASSLSVSVSYEQYF
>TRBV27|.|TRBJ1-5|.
CASSSPGSNQPQHF
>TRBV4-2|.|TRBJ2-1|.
CASSQVGLQGTVNEQFF
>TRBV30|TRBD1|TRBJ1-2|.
CAWGDSYGYTF
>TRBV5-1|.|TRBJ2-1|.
CASSPTYTSYNEQFF
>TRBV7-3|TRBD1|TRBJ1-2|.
CASTVDRVYGYTF
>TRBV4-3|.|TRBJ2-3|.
CASSAGGAADTQYF
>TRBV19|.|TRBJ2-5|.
CASSFRSAGETQYF
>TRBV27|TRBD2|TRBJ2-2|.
CASSLTPPGLAGGIRNGELFF
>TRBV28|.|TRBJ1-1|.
CASSWGTGNTEAFF
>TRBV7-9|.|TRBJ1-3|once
CASSLSSAGNTIYF
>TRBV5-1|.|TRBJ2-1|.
CASSLLGHHNEQFF
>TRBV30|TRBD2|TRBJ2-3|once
CAWSSGLAGVWDTQYF
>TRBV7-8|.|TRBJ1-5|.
CASSLASGAPILGNQPQHF
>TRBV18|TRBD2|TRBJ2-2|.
CASSPRGGDTGELFF
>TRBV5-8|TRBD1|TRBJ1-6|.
CASSEGQGGNSPLHF
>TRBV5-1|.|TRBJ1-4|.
CASSPDNPNEKLFF
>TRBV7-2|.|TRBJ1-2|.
CASSNQGNYGYTF
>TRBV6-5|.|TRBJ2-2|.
CASSLSDTGELFF
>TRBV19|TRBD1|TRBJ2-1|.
CASRRTGPNEQFF
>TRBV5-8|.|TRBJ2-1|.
CASSTATSYNEQFF
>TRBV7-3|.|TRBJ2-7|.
CASSLGGSNYEQYF
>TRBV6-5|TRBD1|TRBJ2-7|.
CASSSSTGTVGYEQYF
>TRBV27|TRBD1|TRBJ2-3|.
CASSLGPGQGSTDTQYF
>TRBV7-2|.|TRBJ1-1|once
CASSLVAVKAFF
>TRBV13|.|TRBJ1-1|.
CASSLRRPGTEAFF
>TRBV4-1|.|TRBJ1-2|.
CASSQVGTPHGYTF
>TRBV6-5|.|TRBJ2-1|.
CASSYFFRDEQFF
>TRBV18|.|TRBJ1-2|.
CASSPPNGRGNYGYTF
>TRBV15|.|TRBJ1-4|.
CATSGTRSFSAEKLFF
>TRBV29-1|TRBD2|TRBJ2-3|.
CSVTNAGGIDTQYF
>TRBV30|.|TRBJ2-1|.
CAWSLSWGQLYNEQFF
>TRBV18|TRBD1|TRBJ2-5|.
CASSPTGQKETQYF
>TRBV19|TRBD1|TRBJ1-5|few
CASMEGAQLYQPQHF
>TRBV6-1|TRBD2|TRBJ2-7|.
CASRTSEFYEQYF
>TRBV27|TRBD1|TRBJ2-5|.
CASGTTGGPIQETQYF
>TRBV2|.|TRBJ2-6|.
CASRASGANVLTF
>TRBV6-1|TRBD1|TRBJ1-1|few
CASSFTGVGTEAFF
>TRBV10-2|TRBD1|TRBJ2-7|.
CASSNSGTGDHEQYF
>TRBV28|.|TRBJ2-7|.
CASSVPGYYEQYF
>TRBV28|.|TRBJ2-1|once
CASSFSEQSYNEQFF
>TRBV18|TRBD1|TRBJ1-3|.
CASSPVSKGATSGNTIYF
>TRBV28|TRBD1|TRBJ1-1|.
CASRGTARNTEAFF
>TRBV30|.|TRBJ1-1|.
CACHGGGEAFF
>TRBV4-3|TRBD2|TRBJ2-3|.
CASSPGGGGDTQYF